The clone carrying this T cell receptor beta chain came up many times. The data stem from a study of low-dose radiotherapy and immunotherapy resistance in tumors. Time point indicated: before trial treatment. cDNA synthesis used a TRAV/TRBV-specific primer set for both chains. Amplification of TCRs used a constant-region primer and V-primer adapter for about 18 PCR cycles. MiXCR, applied by TCRdb to the reads, yields one record per CDR3 protein. The data show under 90,000 distinct CDR3 sequences, roughly a sixth seen once. This CDR3 has 13 residues. Per germline, CDR1 SGHAT and CDR2 FQNNGV. V lost 5 bases and J 9 bases, leaving 14 bases between the germline ends.

This TCR came from a male donor with prostate cancer. Specimen: PBMCs, collected before treatment. The chain joins TRBV11-2 to TRBJ1-5, with unresolved D. The CDR3 DNA sequence: TGTGCCAGCAGCCCTAGCCCGAATGGGCCCCAGCATTTT. Its protein product is CASSPSPNGPQHF.